The text below deals with one T cell receptor beta chain. The data belong to a study of cytomegalovirus exposure and HLA in healthy donors. There are 18 residues in the CDR3. Per the germline V gene, CDR1 is SGDLS and CDR2 is YYNGEE. V was cut by 3 bases and J by 8 bases, with 28 bases left in between. PCR used 60 Vbeta primers and 13 Jbeta primers. The repertoire was sequenced with immunoSEQ multiplex PCR; TCRdb's copy has only in-frame clones and lacks some. Of around 110,000 clones in the sample, 70% were seen once. The gene calls are TRBV9 and TRBJ2-3; TRBD2 might be the D (6 bases). The source of this sequence is a young man in good health and CMV-seropositive. Specimen: PBMCs. The CDR3 DNA reads as TGTGCCAGCAGCGGAGGCGCGGGGTCACTCCCTAGCACCGGTACGCAGTATTTT. This sequence encodes CASSGGAGSLPSTGTQYF.